The next 2 T cell receptor beta chains were all read from a single sample in a study of T cells in Graves' hyperthyroidism and ophthalmopathy. RNA transcripts served as the template for amplifying TCR beta CDR3 regions. The primer set for the first-round RT-PCR of the TCR CDR3 was HTBI. A single record per CDR3 protein comes from TCRdb applying MiXCR to the multiplex PCR reads. The sample has some 690,000 distinct CDR3 sequences, roughly a sixth seen once; the top ten hold 15% to 18%. The sequencing sample was made of blood. Receptor source: a man in his fifties or sixties with Graves' hyperthyroidism.

V gene TRBV13 combines with J gene TRBJ2-1; D possibly corresponds to TRBD1 (5 bases). The germline V gene encodes CDR1 PRHDT and CDR2 FYEKMQ (reference sequence). The CDR3 is made up of 16 amino acids. Trimming took off 1 base at V and 0 bases at J, with 10 bases between the two ends. In DNA form, the CDR3 reads TGTGCCAGCAGCTTAGCAGGGCTAAGCTCCTACAATGAGCAGTTCTTC. Its protein product is CASSLAGLSSYNEQFF.

This clonotype came up a few times. The chain couples TRBV4-3 to TRBJ2-1; TRBD2 matches 7 bases. Germline V gene sequence: CDR1 LGHNA, CDR2 YSLEER. CDR3 length equals 17 residues. Trimming cost V 0 bases and J 5 bases; bases outside gene matches: 10. The chain's CDR3 is CASSQDSGLAEDNEQFF. CDR3 nucleotides: TGCGCCAGCAGCCAAGATTCGGGCCTAGCGGAGGACAATGAGCAGTTCTTC.